This T cell receptor (beta chain) was recovered during a study of blood T cell repertoires in COVID-19. Study-wide context: Specimens from acute and convalescent COVID-19 originated in the United States, Italy and Spain.

In the original processing: Estimation of nucleated cell counts was performed using reference gene primer amplification. The repertoire was sequenced with immunoSEQ multiplex PCR; TCRdb's copy has only in-frame clones and lacks some. Clone size and the V and J calls come from that table; the DNA yielded D and trimming. The sample has some 90,000 clones; roughly 78% are singletons. Germline V CDR1 and CDR2: LNHDA, SQIVND (reference sequence). The CDR3 runs to 15 residues. Trimming left V 9 bases short and J 0 bases short, with 15 bases between. This clone turned up a few times. This receptor was obtained from a woman in her seventies with acute or convalescent COVID-19. V usage is TRBV19 and J usage is TRBJ1-5; a possible D gene is TRBD1 (5 bases). Sequencing was done on a sample of peripheral blood. CDR3 in DNA: TGTGCCAGCAGGGAGGCGTATGTTAGCAATCAGCCCCAGCATTTT. Translation: CASREAYVSNQPQHF. The complete variable domain, with remaining parts taken from reference TRBV19 and TRBJ1-5, reads DGGITQSPKYLFRKEGQNVTLSCEQNLNHDAMYWYRQDPGQGLRLIYYSQIVNDFQKGDIAEGYSVSREKKESFPLTVTSAQKNPTAFYLCASREAYVSNQPQHFGDGTRLSIL.